These 28 T cell receptor beta chains were all obtained from the same sample, sequenced in a study of CD8 T cells in Susac syndrome. Reverse transcription of roughly 0.45 to 1 ug RNA was performed with random hexamers. Each CDR3 protein gets one entry after TCRdb re-called the immunoSEQ multiplex PCR reads with MiXCR. This sample has over 100,000 distinct CDR3 sequences, with 96% found just once. Sequencing was done on a sample of CD4+ T cells from PBMCs. These receptors originate from a human donor with Susac syndrome.

J is TRBJ2-7 and V is TRBV20-1; 9 bases map to TRBD1. Germline CDR1 reads DFQATT; CDR2 reads SNEGSKA (reference sequence). The CDR3 extends over 13 amino acids. Losses at the gene ends were 6 bases for V and 4 bases for J; bases not matched to a gene: 7. CDR3 bases: TGCAGTGCGGGCAGGACAGGGGAGTACGAGCAGTACTTC. Encoded protein: CSAGRTGEYEQYF.

This rearrangement joins TRBV9 to TRBJ2-2; D is unresolved. The CDR3 loop spans 12 amino acids. Germline V gene lookup returns CDR1 SGDLS and CDR2 YYNGEE. V was cut by 4 bases and J by 1 base, with 2 bases left in between. The CDR3 loop reads CASSMNTGELFF. In nucleotides, the CDR3 is TGTGCCAGCAGCATGAACACCGGGGAGCTGTTTTTT.

This chain links TRBV20-1 with TRBJ2-5, with D maybe TRBD2 (7 bases). The CDR3 totals 13 residues. Deletions cut 6 bases from V and 4 bases from J, with 15 bases between. Germline loops: CDR1 DFQATT, CDR2 SNEGSKA (reference sequence). As DNA, the CDR3 is TGCAGTGCGGGACGGGGGGCCCCAGAGACCCAGTACTTC. This translates into CSAGRGAPETQYF.

This clonotype was seen a single time. The chain couples TRBV5-1 to TRBJ1-2, with D perhaps matching TRBD1 (5 bases). V lost 0 bases, J lost 7 bases, and 13 bases lay in between. CDR1 and CDR2 (germline): SGHRS, YFSETQ. CDR3 length equals 14 residues. CDR3 sequence reads: CASSLAVAGSGYTF. The CDR3, as DNA: TGCGCCAGCAGCTTGGCGGTGGCAGGGTCTGGCTACACCTTC. Full variable domain (outside the CDR3, taken from reference TRBV5-1 and TRBJ1-2): KAGVTQTPRYLIKTRGQQVTLSCSPISGHRSVSWYQQTPGQGLQFLFEYFSETQRNKGNFPGRFSGRQFSNSRSEMNVSTLELGDSALYLCASSLAVAGSGYTFGSGTRLTVV.

The J gene is TRBJ1-4, the V gene TRBV12-3 or TRBV12-4, with 9 bases matching TRBD1. This CDR3 spans 15 amino acids. J lost 2 bases, V lost 6 bases, and 4 bases had no gene match. CDR3 DNA: TGTGCCAGCAGCCCGGACAGGGGCACTAATGAAAAACTGTTTTTT. This sequence encodes CASSPDRGTNEKLFF.

The chain recombines TRBV9 with TRBJ1-3, with D tentatively TRBD1 (5 bases). The CDR3 contains 16 residues. Germline CDR1 and CDR2: SGDLS and YYNGEE. The V gene lost 4 bases and the J gene lost 0 bases, with 14 bases spanning the gap. CDR3 in amino acids: CASSLWAGSSGNTIYF. Here the CDR3 DNA reads TGTGCCAGCAGCTTATGGGCAGGGAGCTCTGGAAACACCATATATTTT.

The genes are TRBV18 and TRBJ1-5; TRBD1 aligns across 8 bases. Germline-derived CDR1 and CDR2 are KGHSH and LQKENI. This CDR3 spans 14 amino acids. V shed 6 bases and J 5 bases; nucleotides not matched to a gene: 6. For the CDR3, the DNA is TGTGCCAGCTCGCCGGGACAGGCTCATCAGCCCCAGCATTTT. Its protein product is CASSPGQAHQPQHF.

This chain uses TRBV5-4 with TRBJ2-5; 7 bases are a match to TRBD2. The germline V gene encodes CDR1 SGHNT and CDR2 YYREEE (reference sequence). CDR3 length equals 14 residues. V shed 5 bases, J shed 7 bases, and the junction held 11 bases outside the gene matches. The CDR3 sequence: CASSGRPGGGTQYF. The DNA for the CDR3 is TGTGCCAGCAGTGGAAGACCAGGCGGGGGGACCCAGTACTTC.

The J gene is TRBJ2-1, the V gene TRBV19; D call uncertain. Germline loops: CDR1 LNHDA, CDR2 SQIVND (reference sequence). CDR3 length: 13 residues. The V end was cut by 7 bases, the J end by 0 bases, with 7 bases between. The CDR3 is CASTDISYNEQFF. The CDR3 DNA reads as TGTGCCAGTACAGACATCTCCTACAATGAGCAGTTCTTC.

V is TRBV29-1 and J is TRBJ2-1; 13 nucleotides agree with TRBD2. Per the germline V gene, CDR1 is SQVTM and CDR2 is ANQGSEA. V shed 5 bases, J shed 6 bases, and the junction held 7 bases outside the gene matches. This CDR3 is 15 amino acids long. CDR3 region: CSVTMTSGRPNEQFF. The CDR3 DNA reads TGCAGCGTTACAATGACTAGCGGGAGGCCCAATGAGCAGTTCTTC.

The V and J genes are TRBV11-2 and TRBJ2-3; 10 nucleotides match TRBD2. In germline, CDR1 is SGHAT, CDR2 FQNNGV. J gave up 6 bases and V 5 bases, and 8 bases lay outside the gene matches. The CDR3 runs to 15 residues. For the CDR3, the DNA is TGTGCCAGCAGCCTCCTAGCGGGAGAATCGGATACGCAGTATTTT. This sequence encodes CASSLLAGESDTQYF. Full variable domain (remainder filled in from reference TRBV11-2 and TRBJ2-3): EAGVAQSPRYKIIEKRQSVAFWCNPISGHATLYWYQQILGQGPKLLIQFQNNGVVDDSQLPKDRFSAERLKGVDSTLKIQPAKLEDSAVYLCASSLLAGESDTQYFGPGTRLTVL.

This clonotype was detected once. The chain links TRBV20-1 to TRBJ1-2, with no clear D. Germline CDR1 DFQATT, CDR2 SNEGSKA (reference sequence). The CDR3 covers 11 residues. The germline V and J ends were trimmed by 3 bases and 6 bases, with 8 bases remaining between them. For the CDR3, the DNA is TGCAGTGCTAGTTGGGTGGATGGCTACACCTTC. Encoded protein: CSASWVDGYTF.

J is TRBJ2-1 and V is TRBV3-1; a possible D gene is TRBD2 (5 bases). The CDR3 runs to 12 residues. Deletions cut 3 bases from V and 12 bases from J, with 12 bases between. Per germline, CDR1 LGHDT and CDR2 YNNKEL (reference sequence). CDR3 DNA sequence: TGTGCCAGCAGCCAGACACTAGGTACGCAGTTCTTC. Translation: CASSQTLGTQFF.

A single count supports this clonotype. The J gene is TRBJ2-7, the V gene TRBV10-3; 9 bases match TRBD2. The ends lost 7 bases at V and 0 bases at J; junction bases unmatched: 4. The CDR3 extends over 14 amino acids. Germline V gene sequence: CDR1 ENHRY, CDR2 SYGVKD. The CDR3 spells CAIKRLADSYEQYF. The CDR3 DNA reads TGTGCCATCAAGCGACTAGCGGACTCCTACGAGCAGTACTTC.

The rearrangement uses TRBV18 and TRBJ1-4; D gene uncertain. In germline, CDR1 is KGHSH, CDR2 LQKENI. V shed 2 bases and J shed 5 bases, with 6 bases lying between them. The CDR3 has 13 residues. The CDR3 DNA is TGTGCCAGCTCACCAGGGATGAATGAAAAACTGTTTTTT. Residues: CASSPGMNEKLFF.

This chain joins TRBV24-1 and TRBJ2-1; a possible D gene is TRBD1 (6 bases). CDR1 and CDR2 from the germline V gene are KGHDR and SFDVKD. V was trimmed by 9 bases and J by 4 bases, leaving 6 bases between them. The CDR3 length is 11 residues. The DNA of the CDR3 is TGTGCCACCGGACAGTACAATGAGCAGTTCTTC. This encodes CATGQYNEQFF.

The gene calls are TRBV20-1 and TRBJ2-1; 11 positions match TRBD2. The J segment lost 5 bases and the V segment lost 5 bases, leaving 5 bases of the junction unmatched. Germline CDR1 DFQATT, CDR2 SNEGSKA (reference sequence). CDR3 length: 14 amino acids. CDR3 DNA sequence: TGCAGTGCTGTAGCGGGAGGGGTGGACAATGAGCAGTTCTTC. Residues: CSAVAGGVDNEQFF.

In the case of this clonotype: Relative to the germline gene, one junction end is altered; a read error may explain this. The gene calls are TRBV4-2 and TRBJ2-1; 10 bases fit TRBD2. CDR3 length: 13 amino acids. Germline CDR1 and CDR2: LGHNA and YNFKEQ. The DNA of the CDR3 is TGTGCCAGCAGCCACGGTGGGACTAGCGATAGGACCTTC. This translates into CASSHGGTSDRTF.

The chain combines TRBV29-1 with TRBJ2-2; D may correspond to TRBD1 or TRBD2 (5 bases each). This CDR3 spans 13 amino acids. V lost 4 bases to trimming and J lost 1 base, with 7 bases between them. CDR1 and CDR2 (germline): SQVTM, ANQGSEA. Here the CDR3 DNA reads TGCAGCGTTGGTGGGGGGAACACCGGGGAGCTGTTTTTT. Amino acids: CSVGGGNTGELFF.

The V call is TRBV27, the J call TRBJ2-5; tentatively, D is TRBD2 (7 bases). Deletions cut 3 bases from V and 1 base from J, with 15 bases between. CDR3 length: 16 residues. From germline, CDR1 is MNHEY and CDR2 SMNVEV (reference sequence). The CDR3 DNA reads as TGTGCCAGCAGTTTGGGGGGGCGGTACCCCCAAGAGACCCAGTACTTC. Translated, it gives CASSLGGRYPQETQYF.

The J gene is TRBJ2-2, the V gene TRBV20-1, with 9 bases lining up with TRBD2. The CDR3 is 16 amino acids. V lost 0 bases, J lost 7 bases, and 9 bases stayed unmatched. Germline V gene lookup returns CDR1 DFQATT and CDR2 SNEGSKA (reference sequence). The CDR3 DNA sequence: TGCAGTGCTAGAGATGTGCGGGAGGGCCGGGGCGGGGAGCTGTTTTTT. Protein: CSARDVREGRGGELFF.

The CDR3 reads CASSFIWAEAFF. The CDR3 bases are TGTGCCAGCAGTTTTATCTGGGCTGAAGCTTTCTTT. This chain joins TRBV28 and TRBJ1-1; D not certain. Per the germline V gene, CDR1 is MDHEN and CDR2 is SYDVKM. The CDR3 loop spans 12 amino acids. The V gene lost 3 bases and the J gene lost 6 bases, with 8 bases spanning the gap.

The gene calls are TRBV30 and TRBJ1-1, with 12 bases matching TRBD1. V lost 8 bases and J lost 5; bases outside the gene matches: 9. Germline V lookup: CDR1 GTSNPN, CDR2 SVGIG (reference sequence). The CDR3 runs to 14 residues. The CDR3 reads CARTPGQGATEAFF. CDR3 DNA: TGTGCCCGGACACCGGGACAGGGGGCTACTGAAGCTTTCTTT.

The CDR3 DNA follows: TGTGCCAGCAGCTTAGTTGGCAGGGGAGGACAGACCCAGTACTTC. Translated: CASSLVGRGGQTQYF. The rearrangement uses TRBV7-9 and TRBJ2-5; D is possibly TRBD1 or TRBD2 (6 bases each). Per germline, CDR1 SEHNR and CDR2 FQNEAQ (reference sequence). Trimming removed 1 base at V and 6 bases at J, with 15 bases between. CDR3 size: 15 residues.

The chain is built from TRBV15 and TRBJ2-2; 8 nucleotides match TRBD2. The trim removed 0 bases at V and 6 bases at J, leaving 3 bases unmatched. The CDR3 has 15 residues. The germline gives CDR1 LNHNV, CDR2 YYDKDF (reference sequence). The CDR3 loop reads CATSREPAGAGELFF. The CDR3 DNA sequence: TGTGCCACCAGCAGAGAACCAGCGGGAGCCGGGGAGCTGTTTTTT.

This chain uses TRBV15 with TRBJ2-1; tentatively, D is TRBD2 (6 bases). Germline V gene sequence: CDR1 LNHNV, CDR2 YYDKDF (reference sequence). V shed 1 base and J shed 7 bases, with 17 bases lying between them. The CDR3 runs 16 residues. The CDR3 nucleotides are TGTGCCACCAGCAGAGCCATCGGTGCGGGGCAAAATGAGCAGTTCTTC. It translates to CATSRAIGAGQNEQFF.

The chain has TRBV2 and TRBJ2-7, with D perhaps given as TRBD1 or TRBD2 (5 bases each). This CDR3 has 15 residues. The V gene lost 8 bases and the J gene lost 3 bases, with 20 bases spanning the gap. Germline CDR1 SNHLY, CDR2 FYNNEI. The CDR3 nucleotides read TGTGCCAGCCGCCCCCGAGGGGCCATTAACTACGAGCAGTACTTC. This sequence encodes CASRPRGAINYEQYF.

The chain uses TRBV4-3 and TRBJ2-1; no clear D. V was cut by 2 bases and J by 9 bases, with 11 bases left in between. This CDR3 is 13 amino acids long. Germline V gene lookup returns CDR1 LGHNA and CDR2 YSLEER. CDR3 DNA: TGCGCCAGCAGCCAATCCGATTTAGGTGAGCAGTTCTTC. Its protein is CASSQSDLGEQFF.